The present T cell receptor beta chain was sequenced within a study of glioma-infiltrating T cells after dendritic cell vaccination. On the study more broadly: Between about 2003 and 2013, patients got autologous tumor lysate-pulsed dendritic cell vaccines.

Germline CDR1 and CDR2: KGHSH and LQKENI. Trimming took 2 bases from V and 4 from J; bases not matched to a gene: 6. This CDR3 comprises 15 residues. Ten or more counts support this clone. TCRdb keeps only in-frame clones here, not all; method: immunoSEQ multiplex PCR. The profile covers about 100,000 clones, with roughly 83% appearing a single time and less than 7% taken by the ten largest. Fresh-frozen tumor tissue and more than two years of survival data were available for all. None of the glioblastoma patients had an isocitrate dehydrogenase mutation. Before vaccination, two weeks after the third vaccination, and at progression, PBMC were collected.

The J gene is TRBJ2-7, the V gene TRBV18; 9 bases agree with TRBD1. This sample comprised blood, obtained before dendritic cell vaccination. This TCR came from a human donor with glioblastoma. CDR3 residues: CASSPSRQGGYEQYF. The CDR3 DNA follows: TGTGCCAGCTCACCATCGAGACAGGGGGGATACGAGCAGTACTTC.